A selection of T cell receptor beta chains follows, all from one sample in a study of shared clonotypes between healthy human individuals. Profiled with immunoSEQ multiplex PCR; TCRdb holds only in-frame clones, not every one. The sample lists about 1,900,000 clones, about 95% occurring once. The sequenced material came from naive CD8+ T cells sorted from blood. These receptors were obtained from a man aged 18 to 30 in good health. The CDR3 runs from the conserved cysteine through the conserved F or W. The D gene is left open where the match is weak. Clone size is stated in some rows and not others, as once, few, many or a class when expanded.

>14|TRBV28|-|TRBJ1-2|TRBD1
CASSDAGQASGYTF
TGTGCCAGCAGCGATGCCGGACAGGCCTCCGGCTACACCTTC
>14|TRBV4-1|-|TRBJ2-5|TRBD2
CASSQGGLEEAQYF
TGCGCCAGCAGCCAAGGTGGACTAGAGGAGGCCCAGTACTTC
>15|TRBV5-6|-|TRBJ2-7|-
CASSLGAGYMYEQYF
TGTGCCAGCAGCTTGGGTGCAGGGTATATGTACGAGCAGTACTTC
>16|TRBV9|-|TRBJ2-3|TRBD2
CASSSYRGGRTDTQYF
TGTGCCAGCAGCTCATATCGGGGGGGCCGGACAGATACGCAGTATTTT
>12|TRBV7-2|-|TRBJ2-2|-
CASSPGSGELFF
TGTGCCAGCAGCCCCGGTAGTGGGGAGCTGTTTTTT
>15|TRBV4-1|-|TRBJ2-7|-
CASSQDNGTPYEQYF
TGCGCCAGCAGCCAAGATAATGGGACGCCTTACGAGCAGTACTTC
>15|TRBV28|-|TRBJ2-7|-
CASSLESYSSYEQYF
TGTGCCAGCAGTTTAGAGTCTTATAGCTCCTACGAGCAGTACTTC
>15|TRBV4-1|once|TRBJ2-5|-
CASSQERGGKETQYF
TGCGCCAGCAGCCAAGAGCGGGGTGGTAAAGAGACCCAGTACTTC
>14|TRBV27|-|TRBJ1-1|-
CASTDTGLNTEAFF
TGTGCCAGCACAGATACAGGGCTGAACACTGAAGCTTTCTTT
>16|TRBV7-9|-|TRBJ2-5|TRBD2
CASSFILAGAQETQYF
TGTGCCAGCAGCTTTATACTAGCGGGGGCTCAAGAGACCCAGTACTTC
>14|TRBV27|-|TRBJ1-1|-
CASSLLRGGTEAFF
TGTGCCAGCAGTTTATTGCGGGGCGGAACTGAAGCTTTCTTT
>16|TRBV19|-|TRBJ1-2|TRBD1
CASRQGGDLTNYGYTF
TGTGCCAGTCGACAGGGCGGGGACTTAACTAACTATGGCTACACCTTC
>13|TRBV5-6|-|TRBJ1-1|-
CASSLAPGFEAFF
TGTGCCAGCAGCTTGGCTCCTGGGTTTGAAGCTTTCTTT
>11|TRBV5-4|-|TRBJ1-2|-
CASSPGLGYTF
TGTGCCAGCAGCCCGGGACTGGGCTACACCTTC
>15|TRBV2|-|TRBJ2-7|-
CASSEGQGSSYEQYF
TGTGCCAGCAGTGAAGGGCAGGGAAGCTCCTACGAGCAGTACTTC
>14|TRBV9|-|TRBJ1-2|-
CASSVDQGLYGYTF
TGTGCCAGCAGCGTAGATCAGGGACTCTATGGCTACACCTTC
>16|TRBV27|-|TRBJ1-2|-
CASSSQTEGPREGYTF
TGTGCCAGCAGTTCACAAACCGAGGGACCGCGGGAGGGCTACACCTTC
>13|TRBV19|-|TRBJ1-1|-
CASSIDRGAEAFF
TGTGCCAGTAGTATAGATCGCGGGGCTGAAGCTTTCTTT
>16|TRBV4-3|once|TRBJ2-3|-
CASSQDLGLVRDTQYF
TGCGCCAGCAGCCAAGATTTGGGCCTAGTTAGGGATACGCAGTATTTT
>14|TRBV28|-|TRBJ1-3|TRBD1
CASLGQGAGNTIYF
TGTGCCAGCCTGGGACAGGGGGCTGGAAACACCATATATTTT
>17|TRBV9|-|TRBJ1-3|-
CASSVVPGGAVGNTIYF
TGTGCCAGCAGCGTAGTCCCTGGGGGAGCAGTGGGAAACACCATATATTTT
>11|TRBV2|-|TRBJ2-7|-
CASGGIPGQYF
TGTGCCAGCGGAGGCATCCCCGGGCAGTACTTC
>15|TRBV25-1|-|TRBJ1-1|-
CASSEYDGWTTEAFF
TGTGCCAGCAGTGAATATGACGGATGGACCACTGAAGCTTTCTTT
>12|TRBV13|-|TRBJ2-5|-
CASSALGETQYF
TGTGCCAGCAGCGCCCTCGGAGAGACCCAGTACTTC
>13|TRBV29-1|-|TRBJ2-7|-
CSVIPPNSYEQYF
TGCAGCGTCATCCCCCCCAACTCCTACGAGCAGTACTTC
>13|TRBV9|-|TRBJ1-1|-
CASSVEAYTEAFF
TGTGCCAGCAGCGTAGAGGCGTATACTGAAGCTTTCTTT
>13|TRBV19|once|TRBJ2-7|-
CASSGDLEGEQYF
TGTGCCAGTAGCGGGGACCTCGAAGGTGAGCAGTACTTC
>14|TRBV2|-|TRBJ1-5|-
CASSWTGLNQPQHF
TGTGCCAGCAGTTGGACGGGACTAAATCAGCCCCAGCATTTT
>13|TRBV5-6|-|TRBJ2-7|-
CASSEGVLDEQYF
TGTGCCAGCAGCGAGGGGGTTCTAGACGAGCAGTACTTC
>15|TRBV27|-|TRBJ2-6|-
CASSPMDSGANVLTF
TGTGCCAGCAGTCCTATGGACTCTGGGGCCAACGTCCTGACTTTC
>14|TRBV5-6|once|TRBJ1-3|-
CASSVGLVGNTIYF
TGTGCCAGCAGCGTAGGACTCGTCGGAAACACCATATATTTT
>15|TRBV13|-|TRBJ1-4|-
CASSLGVGTVEKLFF
TGTGCCAGCAGCTTAGGAGTCGGGACCGTGGAAAAACTGTTTTTT
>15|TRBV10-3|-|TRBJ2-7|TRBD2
CAISESTSGGMGQYF
TGTGCCATCAGTGAGTCAACTAGCGGGGGAATGGGGCAGTACTTC
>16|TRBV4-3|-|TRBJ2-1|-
CASSQDLSGGASEQFF
TGCGCCAGCAGCCAAGATCTAAGCGGAGGCGCAAGTGAGCAGTTCTTC
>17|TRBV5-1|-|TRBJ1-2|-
CASSSGPLGRVDYGYTF
TGCGCCAGCAGCTCTGGTCCTTTGGGTCGGGTGGATTATGGCTACACCTTC
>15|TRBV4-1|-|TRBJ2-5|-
CASSQDGSGMETQYF
TGCGCCAGCAGCCAAGATGGTTCGGGTATGGAGACCCAGTACTTC
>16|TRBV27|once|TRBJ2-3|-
CASSLQGLAMDDTQYF
TGTGCCAGCAGTTTACAGGGGCTAGCCATGGATGATACGCAGTATTTT
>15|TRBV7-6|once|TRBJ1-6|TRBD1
CASSARDREDSPLHF
TGTGCCAGCAGCGCCCGGGACAGGGAGGATTCACCCCTCCACTTT
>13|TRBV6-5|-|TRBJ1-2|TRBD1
CASTRGGAYGYTF
TGTGCCAGCACCAGGGGGGGTGCCTATGGCTACACCTTC
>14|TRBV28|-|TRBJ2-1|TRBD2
CASTLAGVNNEQFF
TGTGCCAGTACCCTAGCGGGGGTTAACAATGAGCAGTTCTTC
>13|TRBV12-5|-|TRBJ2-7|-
CASGLWPVYEQYF
TGTGCTAGTGGTTTGTGGCCAGTCTACGAGCAGTACTTC
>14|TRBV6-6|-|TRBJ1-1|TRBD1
CASSLQGADTEAFF
TGTGCCAGCAGTCTACAGGGGGCGGACACTGAAGCTTTCTTT
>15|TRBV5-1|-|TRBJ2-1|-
CASSLVQGSYNEQFF
TGCGCCAGCAGCTTGGTACAGGGCAGCTACAATGAGCAGTTCTTC